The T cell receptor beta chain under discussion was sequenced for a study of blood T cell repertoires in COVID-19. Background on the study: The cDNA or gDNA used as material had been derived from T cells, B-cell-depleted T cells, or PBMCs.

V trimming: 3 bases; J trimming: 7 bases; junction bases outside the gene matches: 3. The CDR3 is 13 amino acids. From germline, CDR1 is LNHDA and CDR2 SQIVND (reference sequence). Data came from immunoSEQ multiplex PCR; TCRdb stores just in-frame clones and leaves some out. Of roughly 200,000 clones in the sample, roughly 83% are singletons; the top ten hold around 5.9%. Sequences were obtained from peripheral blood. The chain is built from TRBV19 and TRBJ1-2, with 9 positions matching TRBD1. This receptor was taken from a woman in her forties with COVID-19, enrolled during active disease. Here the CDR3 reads CASSIGQGTGYTF. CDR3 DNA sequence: TGTGCCAGTAGTATTGGACAGGGGACTGGCTACACCTTC. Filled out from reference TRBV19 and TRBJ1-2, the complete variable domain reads DGGITQSPKYLFRKEGQNVTLSCEQNLNHDAMYWYRQDPGQGLRLIYYSQIVNDFQKGDIAEGYSVSREKKESFPLTVTSAQKNPTAFYLCASSIGQGTGYTFGSGTRLTVV.